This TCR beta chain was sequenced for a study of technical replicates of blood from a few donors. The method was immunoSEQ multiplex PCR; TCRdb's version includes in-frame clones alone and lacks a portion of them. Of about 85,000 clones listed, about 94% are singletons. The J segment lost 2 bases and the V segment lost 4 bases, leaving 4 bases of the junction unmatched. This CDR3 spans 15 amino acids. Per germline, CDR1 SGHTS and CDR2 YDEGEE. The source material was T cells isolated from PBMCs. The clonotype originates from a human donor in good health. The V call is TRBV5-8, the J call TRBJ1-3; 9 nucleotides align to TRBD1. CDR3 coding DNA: TGTGCCAGCAGCCCTGGGACAGGGCCTGGAAACACCATATATTTT. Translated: CASSPGTGPGNTIYF.